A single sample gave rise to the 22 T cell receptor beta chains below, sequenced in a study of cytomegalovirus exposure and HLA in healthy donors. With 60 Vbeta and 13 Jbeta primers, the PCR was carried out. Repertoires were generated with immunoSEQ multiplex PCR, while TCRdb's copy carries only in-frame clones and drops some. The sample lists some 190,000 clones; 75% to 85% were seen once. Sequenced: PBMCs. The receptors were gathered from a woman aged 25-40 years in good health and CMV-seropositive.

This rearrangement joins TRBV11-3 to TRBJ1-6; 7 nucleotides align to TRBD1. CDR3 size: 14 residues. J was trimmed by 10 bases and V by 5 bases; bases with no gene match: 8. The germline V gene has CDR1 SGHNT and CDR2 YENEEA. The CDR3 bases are TGTGCCAGCAGCCCTACAGGGGCGAGGTCACCCCTCCACTTT. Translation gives CASSPTGARSPLHF.

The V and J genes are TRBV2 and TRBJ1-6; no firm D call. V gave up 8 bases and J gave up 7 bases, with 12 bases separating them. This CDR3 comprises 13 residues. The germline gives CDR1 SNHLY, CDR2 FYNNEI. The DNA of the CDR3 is TGTGCCAGCCCGCCCACCCGGAATTCACCCCTCCACTTT. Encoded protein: CASPPTRNSPLHF.

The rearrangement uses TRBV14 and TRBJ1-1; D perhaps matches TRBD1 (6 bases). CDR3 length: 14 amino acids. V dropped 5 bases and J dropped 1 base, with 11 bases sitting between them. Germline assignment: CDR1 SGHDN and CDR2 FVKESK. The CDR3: CASSNREGNTEAFF. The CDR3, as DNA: TGTGCCAGCAGCAACAGGGAGGGGAACACTGAAGCTTTCTTT.

The CDR3 protein is CASSLRQGGSGYTF. The CDR3 DNA is TGCGCCAGCAGCTTGCGACAGGGGGGAAGTGGCTACACCTTC. The V call is TRBV5-1, the J call TRBJ1-2; TRBD1 matches 9 bases. The CDR3 spans 14 residues. J gave up 7 bases and V 1 base, and 5 bases lay outside the gene matches. Germline V CDR1 and CDR2: SGHRS, YFSETQ.

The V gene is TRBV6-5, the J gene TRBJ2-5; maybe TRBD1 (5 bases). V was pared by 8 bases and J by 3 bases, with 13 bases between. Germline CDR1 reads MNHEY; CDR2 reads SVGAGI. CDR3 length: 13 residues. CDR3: CASLRTPEETQYF. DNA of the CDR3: TGTGCCAGCTTAAGGACACCAGAAGAGACCCAGTACTTC.

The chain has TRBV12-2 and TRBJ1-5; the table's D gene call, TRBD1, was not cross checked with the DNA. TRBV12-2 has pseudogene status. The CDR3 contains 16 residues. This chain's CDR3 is CASRLVVVRGCQPQHF. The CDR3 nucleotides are TGTGCAAGTCGCTTAGTAGTAGTCAGGGGTTGTCAGCCCCAGCATTTT.

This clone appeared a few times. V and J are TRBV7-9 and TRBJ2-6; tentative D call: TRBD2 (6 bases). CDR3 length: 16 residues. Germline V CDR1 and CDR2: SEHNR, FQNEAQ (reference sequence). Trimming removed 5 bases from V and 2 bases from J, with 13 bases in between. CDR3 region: CASSPGGVTGANVLTF. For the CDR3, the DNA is TGTGCCAGCAGCCCCGGAGGGGTGACTGGGGCCAACGTCCTGACTTTC.

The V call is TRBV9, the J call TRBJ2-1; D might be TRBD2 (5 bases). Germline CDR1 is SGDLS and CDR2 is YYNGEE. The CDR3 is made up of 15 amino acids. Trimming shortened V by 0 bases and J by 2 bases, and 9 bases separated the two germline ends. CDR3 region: CASSVAGSPYNEQFF. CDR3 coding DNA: TGTGCCAGCAGCGTAGCGGGGAGCCCCTACAATGAGCAGTTCTTC. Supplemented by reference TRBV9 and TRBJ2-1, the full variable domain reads DSGVTQTPKHLITATGQRVTLRCSPRSGDLSVYWYQQSLDQGLQFLIQYYNGEERAKGNILERFSAQQFPDLHSELNLSSLELGDSALYFCASSVAGSPYNEQFFGPGTRLTVL.

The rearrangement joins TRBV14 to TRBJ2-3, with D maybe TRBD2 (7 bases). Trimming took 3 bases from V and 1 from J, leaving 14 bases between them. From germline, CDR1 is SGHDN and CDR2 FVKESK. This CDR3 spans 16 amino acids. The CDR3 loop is CASSQRGGAGTDTQYF. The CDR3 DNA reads TGTGCCAGCAGCCAGAGGGGGGGAGCCGGCACAGATACGCAGTATTTT.

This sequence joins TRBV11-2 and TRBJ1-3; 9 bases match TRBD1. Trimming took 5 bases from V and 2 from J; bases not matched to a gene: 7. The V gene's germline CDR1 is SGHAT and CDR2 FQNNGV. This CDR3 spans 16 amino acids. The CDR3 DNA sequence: TGTGCCAGCAGCCCCATACAGGGGGCAGCTGGAAACACCATATATTTT. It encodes CASSPIQGAAGNTIYF.

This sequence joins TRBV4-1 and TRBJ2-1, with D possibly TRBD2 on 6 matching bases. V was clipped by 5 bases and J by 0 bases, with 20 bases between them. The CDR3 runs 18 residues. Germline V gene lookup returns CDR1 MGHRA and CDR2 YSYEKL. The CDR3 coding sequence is TGCGCCAGCAGCTGGACTTGGGGCGGGGCGAGCTCCTACAATGAGCAGTTCTTC. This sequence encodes CASSWTWGGASSYNEQFF.

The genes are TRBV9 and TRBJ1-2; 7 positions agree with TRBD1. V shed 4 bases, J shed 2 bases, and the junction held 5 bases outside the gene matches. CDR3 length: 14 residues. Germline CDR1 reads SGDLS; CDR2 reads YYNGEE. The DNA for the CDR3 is TGTGCCAGCAGCTTGGACAGGTCAAACTATGGCTACACCTTC. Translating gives CASSLDRSNYGYTF.

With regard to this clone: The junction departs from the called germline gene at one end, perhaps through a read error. For the CDR3, the DNA is TGTTCCAGCAGCTTGAGGAGGGAAGGGCCCTACGAGCAGTACTTC. Protein sequence: CSSSLRREGPYEQYF. V and J are TRBV7-9 and TRBJ2-7, with D possibly being TRBD2 (6 bases). This CDR3 is 15 amino acids long. Germline V CDR1 and CDR2: SEHNR, FQNEAQ (reference sequence).

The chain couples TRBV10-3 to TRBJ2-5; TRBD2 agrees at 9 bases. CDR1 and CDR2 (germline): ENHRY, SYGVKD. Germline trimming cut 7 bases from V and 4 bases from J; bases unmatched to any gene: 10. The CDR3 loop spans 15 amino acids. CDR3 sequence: CAITASAGGGETQYF. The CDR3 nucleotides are TGTGCCATCACCGCCTCAGCGGGGGGAGGAGAGACCCAGTACTTC.

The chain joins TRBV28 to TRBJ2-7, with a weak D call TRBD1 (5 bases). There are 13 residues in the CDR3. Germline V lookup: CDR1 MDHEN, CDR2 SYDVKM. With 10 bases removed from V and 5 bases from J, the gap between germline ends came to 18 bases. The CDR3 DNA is TGTGCCACCGCCCCCCAGGGCAGAAACGAGCAGTACTTC. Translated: CATAPQGRNEQYF.

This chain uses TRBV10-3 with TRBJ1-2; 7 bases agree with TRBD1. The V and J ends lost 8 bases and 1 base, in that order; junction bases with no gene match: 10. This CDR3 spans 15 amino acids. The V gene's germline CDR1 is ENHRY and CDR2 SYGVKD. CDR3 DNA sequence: TGTGCCATCCTTGACCGGGACAGCCGTAACTATGGCTACACCTTC. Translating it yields CAILDRDSRNYGYTF.

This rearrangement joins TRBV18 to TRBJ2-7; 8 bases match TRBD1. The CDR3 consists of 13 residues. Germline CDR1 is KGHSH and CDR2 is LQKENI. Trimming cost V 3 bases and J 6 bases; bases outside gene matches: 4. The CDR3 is CASSPPGQAEQYF. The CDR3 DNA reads TGTGCCAGCTCACCTCCGGGACAGGCCGAGCAGTACTTC.

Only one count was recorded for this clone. In nucleotides, the CDR3 is TGTGCCAGCAGTTATCAGACAGCCGGCCCCCAGCATTTT. Amino acid sequence: CASSYQTAGPQHF. The V gene is TRBV6-6, the J gene TRBJ1-5, with D perhaps matching TRBD1 (5 bases). The germline V gene encodes CDR1 MNHNY and CDR2 SVGAGI (reference sequence). The CDR3 spans 13 residues. V lost 3 bases to trimming and J lost 10 bases, with 13 bases between them.

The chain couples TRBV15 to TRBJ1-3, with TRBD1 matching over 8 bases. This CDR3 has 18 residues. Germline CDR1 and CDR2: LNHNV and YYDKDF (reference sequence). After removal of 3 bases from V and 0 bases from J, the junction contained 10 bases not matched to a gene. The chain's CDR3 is CATSSPGGSSTSGNTIYF. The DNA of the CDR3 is TGTGCCACCAGCAGCCCAGGGGGCTCCTCGACCTCTGGAAACACCATATATTTT.

The CDR3: CASSPTPDSSYSPLHF. CDR3 in DNA: TGTGCCAGCAGTCCGACCCCGGACAGTTCATACTCACCCCTCCACTTT. The chain uses TRBV28 and TRBJ1-6, with D tentatively TRBD1 (6 bases). The CDR3 totals 16 residues. Germline values: CDR1 MDHEN, CDR2 SYDVKM. The germline V and J ends were trimmed by 5 bases and 10 bases, with 21 bases remaining between them.

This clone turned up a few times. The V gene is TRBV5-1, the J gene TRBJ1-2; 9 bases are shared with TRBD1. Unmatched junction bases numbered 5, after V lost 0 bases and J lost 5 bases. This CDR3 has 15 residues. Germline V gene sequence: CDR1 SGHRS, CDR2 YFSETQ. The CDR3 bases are TGCGCCAGCAGCTTGGAACAGGGGGCCTGGTATGGCTACACCTTC. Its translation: CASSLEQGAWYGYTF.

CDR3 nucleotide sequence: TGTGCCCGGGAGGGACGGACAATACTAGCCAAAAACATTCAGTACTTC. Translated: CAREGRTILAKNIQYF. V gene TRBV21-1 combines with J gene TRBJ2-4; the D call TRBD2 from the table was never checked on the DNA. TRBV21-1 is a known pseudogene. The CDR3 is made up of 16 amino acids.